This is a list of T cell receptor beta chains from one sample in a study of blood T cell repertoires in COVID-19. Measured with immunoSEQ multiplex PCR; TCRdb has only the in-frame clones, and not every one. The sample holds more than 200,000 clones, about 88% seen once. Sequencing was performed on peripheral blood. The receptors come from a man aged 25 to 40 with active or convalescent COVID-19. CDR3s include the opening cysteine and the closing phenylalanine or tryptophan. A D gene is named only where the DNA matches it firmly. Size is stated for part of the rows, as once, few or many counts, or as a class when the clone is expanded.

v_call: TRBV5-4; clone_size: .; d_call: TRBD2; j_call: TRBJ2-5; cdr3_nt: TGTGCCAGCAGCGTTAACCTAGCGGGGGCCGGGGAGACCCAGTACTTC; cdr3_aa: CASSVNLAGAGETQYF
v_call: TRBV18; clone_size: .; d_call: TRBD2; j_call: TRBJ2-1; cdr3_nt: TGTGCCAGCTCACCACCTAGCGGGGGGCACAATGAGCAGTTCTTC; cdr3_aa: CASSPPSGGHNEQFF
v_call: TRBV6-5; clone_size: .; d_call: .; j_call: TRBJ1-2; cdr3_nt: TGTGCCACCGGTAAAACAGGGTCTAACTATGGCTACACCTTC; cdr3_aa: CATGKTGSNYGYTF
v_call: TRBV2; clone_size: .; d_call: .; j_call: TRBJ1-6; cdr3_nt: TGTGCCAGCAGTGAACTCTCTTCACCCCTCCACTTT; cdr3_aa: CASSELSSPLHF
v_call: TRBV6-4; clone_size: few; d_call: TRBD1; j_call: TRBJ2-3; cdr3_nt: TGTGCCAGCAGTGACTCGACAGGGGCCACAGATACGCAGTATTTT; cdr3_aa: CASSDSTGATDTQYF
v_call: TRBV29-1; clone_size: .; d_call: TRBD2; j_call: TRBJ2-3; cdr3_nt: TGCAGCGTAGCGGGGGGGACTACAGATACGCAGTATTTT; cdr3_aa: CSVAGGTTDTQYF
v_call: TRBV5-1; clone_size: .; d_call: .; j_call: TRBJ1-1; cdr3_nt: TGCGCCAGCAGCTTGGGTGGGGGCGCGACTGAAGCTTTCTTT; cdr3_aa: CASSLGGGATEAFF
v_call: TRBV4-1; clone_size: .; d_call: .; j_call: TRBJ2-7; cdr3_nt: TGCGCCAGCAGCCAAGAAGGGGCCGGGTACGAGCAGTACTTC; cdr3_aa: CASSQEGAGYEQYF
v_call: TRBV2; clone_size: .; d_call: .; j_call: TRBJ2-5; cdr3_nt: TGTGCCAGCAGTGATGGGCCCAGGCAAGCGACCCAGTACTTC; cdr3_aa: CASSDGPRQATQYF
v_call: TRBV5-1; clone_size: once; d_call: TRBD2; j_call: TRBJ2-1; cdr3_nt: TGCGCCAGCAGCTTGAGGCGGGGGGCCATGCAAAACAATGAGCAGTTCTTC; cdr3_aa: CASSLRRGAMQNNEQFF
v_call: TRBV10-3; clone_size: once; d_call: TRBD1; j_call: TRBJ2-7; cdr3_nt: TGTGCCATCAGTGGAGGACAGGGGGTAAACGAGCAGTACTTC; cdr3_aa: CAISGGQGVNEQYF
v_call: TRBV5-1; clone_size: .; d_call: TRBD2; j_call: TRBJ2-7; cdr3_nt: TGCGCCAGCAGCTCCGAAGTAGCGGGGGCGGGAGAGCAGTACTTC; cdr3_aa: CASSSEVAGAGEQYF
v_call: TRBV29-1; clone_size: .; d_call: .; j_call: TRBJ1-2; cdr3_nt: TGCAGCGTTGAGTCGGCGGACTATGGCTACACCTTC; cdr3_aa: CSVESADYGYTF
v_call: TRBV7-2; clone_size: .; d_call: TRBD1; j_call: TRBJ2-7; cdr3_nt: TGTGCCAGCAGCTTAGTGGACAGGGGTACCTACGAGCAGTACTTC; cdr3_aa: CASSLVDRGTYEQYF
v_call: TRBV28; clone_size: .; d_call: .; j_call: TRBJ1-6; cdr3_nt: TGTGCCAGCATCTACGGACAGAGTAATTCACCCCTCCACTTT; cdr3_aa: CASIYGQSNSPLHF
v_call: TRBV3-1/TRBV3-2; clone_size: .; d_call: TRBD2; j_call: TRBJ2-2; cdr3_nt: TGTGCCAGCAGCCCCGGCCTAGCGGGGAACACCGGGGAGCTGTTTTTT; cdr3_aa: CASSPGLAGNTGELFF
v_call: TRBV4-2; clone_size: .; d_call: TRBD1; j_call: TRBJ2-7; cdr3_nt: TGTGCCAGCAGCCCAGACAGGGGTAGCTACGAGCAGTACTTC; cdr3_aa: CASSPDRGSYEQYF
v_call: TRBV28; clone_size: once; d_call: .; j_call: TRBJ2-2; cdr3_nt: TGTGCCAGCAGTCCCCAACTAGTCATCCCCGGGGAGCTGTTTTTT; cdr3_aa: CASSPQLVIPGELFF
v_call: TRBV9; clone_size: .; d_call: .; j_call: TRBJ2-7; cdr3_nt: TGTGCCAGCAGCGTGGGGAGCTCCTACGAGCAGTACTTC; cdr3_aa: CASSVGSSYEQYF
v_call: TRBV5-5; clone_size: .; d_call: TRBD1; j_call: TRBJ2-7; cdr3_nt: TGTGCCAGCAGCTTCCCGGACAGGGGTTCCTACGAGCAGTACTTC; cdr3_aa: CASSFPDRGSYEQYF
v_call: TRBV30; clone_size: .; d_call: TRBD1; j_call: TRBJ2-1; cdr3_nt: TGTGCCTGGAGTCGACAGGGCAATGAGCAGTTCTTC; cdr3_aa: CAWSRQGNEQFF
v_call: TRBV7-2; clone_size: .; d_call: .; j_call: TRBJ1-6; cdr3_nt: TGTGCCATAGGGGGTTCGTATTCACCCCTCCACTTT; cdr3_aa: CAIGGSYSPLHF
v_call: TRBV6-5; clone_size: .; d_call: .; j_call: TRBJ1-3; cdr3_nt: TGTGCCAGCAGTTACTCTATCTCTGGAAACACCATATATTTT; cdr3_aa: CASSYSISGNTIYF
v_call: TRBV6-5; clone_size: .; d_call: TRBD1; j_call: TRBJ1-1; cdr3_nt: TGTGCCAGCAGTTACGACAGGGCCTTTTCCACTGAAGCTTTCTTT; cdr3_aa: CASSYDRAFSTEAFF
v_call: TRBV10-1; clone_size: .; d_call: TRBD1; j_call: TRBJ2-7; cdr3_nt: TGCGCCAGCACACGGGACAGGGGGCAAGGCGAGCAGTACTTC; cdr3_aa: CASTRDRGQGEQYF
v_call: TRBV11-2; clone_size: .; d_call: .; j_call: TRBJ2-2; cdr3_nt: TGTGCCAGCAGCTTAGGGCAGGGCGACACCGGGGAGCTGTTTTTT; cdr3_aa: CASSLGQGDTGELFF
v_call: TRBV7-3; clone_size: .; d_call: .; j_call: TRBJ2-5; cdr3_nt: TGTGCCAGCAGCCTGGACACCTCCCAAGAGACCCAGTACTTC; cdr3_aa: CASSLDTSQETQYF
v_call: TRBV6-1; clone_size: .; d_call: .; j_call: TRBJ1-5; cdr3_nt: TGTGCCAGCAGTGAATATATCTCCAGGGGCAATCAGCCCCAGCATTTT; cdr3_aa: CASSEYISRGNQPQHF
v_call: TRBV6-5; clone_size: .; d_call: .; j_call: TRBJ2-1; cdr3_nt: TGTGCCAGCTGGGCTGCCTCCTACAATGAGCAGTTCTTC; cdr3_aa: CASWAASYNEQFF
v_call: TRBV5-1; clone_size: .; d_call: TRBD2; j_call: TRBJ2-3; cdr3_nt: TGCGCCAGCAGCACGAACGACCCGACTAGCGGAATTTTCACAGATACGCAGTATTTT; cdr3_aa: CASSTNDPTSGIFTDTQYF
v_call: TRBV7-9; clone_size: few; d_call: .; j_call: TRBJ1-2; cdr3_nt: TGTGCCAGCAGCCCAGGTGATGAATATGGCTACACCTTC; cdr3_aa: CASSPGDEYGYTF
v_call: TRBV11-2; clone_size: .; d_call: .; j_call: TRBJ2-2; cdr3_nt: TGTGCCAGCAGCTATGAGAGCAGGGTTCCACCCGGGGAGCTGTTTTTT; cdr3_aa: CASSYESRVPPGELFF
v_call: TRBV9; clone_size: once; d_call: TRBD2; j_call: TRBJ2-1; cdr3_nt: TGTGCCAGCAGCTTAACTAGCGGGGCGTACAATGAGCAGTTCTTC; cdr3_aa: CASSLTSGAYNEQFF
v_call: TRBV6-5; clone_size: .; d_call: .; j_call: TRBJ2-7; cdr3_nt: TGTGCCAGCGAACCTTCCCGACAGTTTTACGAGCAGTACTTC; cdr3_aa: CASEPSRQFYEQYF
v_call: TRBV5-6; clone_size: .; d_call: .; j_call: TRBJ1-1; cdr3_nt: TGTGCCAGCAGCTTGCAGGGAGCGGGATCTGAAGCTTTCTTT; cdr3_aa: CASSLQGAGSEAFF
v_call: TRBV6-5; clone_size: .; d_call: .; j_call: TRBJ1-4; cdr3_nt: TGTGCCAGCAGTTACCAGGGCAGATCTAATGAAAAACTGTTTTTT; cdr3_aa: CASSYQGRSNEKLFF
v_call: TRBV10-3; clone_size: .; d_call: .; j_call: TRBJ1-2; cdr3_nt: TGTGCCATCAGTGAGTCAACCGGAGTCTATGGCTACACCTTC; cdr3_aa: CAISESTGVYGYTF
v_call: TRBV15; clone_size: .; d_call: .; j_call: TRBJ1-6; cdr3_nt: TGTGCCACCAGCAGAGATAAACATCCAGGTTCACCCCTCCACTTT; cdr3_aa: CATSRDKHPGSPLHF
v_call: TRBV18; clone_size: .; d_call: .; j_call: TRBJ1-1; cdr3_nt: TGTGCCAGCTCACCAAAGCTAACTGAAGCTTTCTTT; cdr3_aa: CASSPKLTEAFF
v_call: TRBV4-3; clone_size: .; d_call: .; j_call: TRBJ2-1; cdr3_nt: TGCGCCAGCAGCCAAGAGACAGGCCTCTCATTTGAGCAGTTCTTC; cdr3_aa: CASSQETGLSFEQFF
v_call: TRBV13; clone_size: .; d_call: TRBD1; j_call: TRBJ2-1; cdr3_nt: TGTGCCAGCAGGTCCGGGACAGGGGGCATTAGATCGGGTGAGCAGTTCTTC; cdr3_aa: CASRSGTGGIRSGEQFF
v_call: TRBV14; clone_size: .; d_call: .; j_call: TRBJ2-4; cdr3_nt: TGTGCCAGCAGCCAACGAGGGATCGGGGCCAAAAACATTCAGTACTTC; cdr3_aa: CASSQRGIGAKNIQYF
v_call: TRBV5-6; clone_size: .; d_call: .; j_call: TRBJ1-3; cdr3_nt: TGTGCCAGCAGCTCCCCTCTTGGACAGAAGGGAAACACCATATATTTT; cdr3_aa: CASSSPLGQKGNTIYF
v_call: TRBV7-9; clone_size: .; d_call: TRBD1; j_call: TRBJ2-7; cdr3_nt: TGTGCCAGCAGCTTAGAGGGACAGGGGCCCTACGAGCAGTACTTC; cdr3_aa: CASSLEGQGPYEQYF
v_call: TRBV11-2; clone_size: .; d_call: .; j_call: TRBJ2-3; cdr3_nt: TGTGCCAGCAGCTTAACCGCCGCAGCAGATACGCAGTATTTT; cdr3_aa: CASSLTAAADTQYF
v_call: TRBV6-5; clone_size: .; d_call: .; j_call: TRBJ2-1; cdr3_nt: TGTGCCAGCAGTTCCAGGGGATCTGAGCAGTTCTTC; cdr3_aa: CASSSRGSEQFF
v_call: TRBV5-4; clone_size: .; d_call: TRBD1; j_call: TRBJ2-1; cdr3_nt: TGTGCCAGCAGCGGGACAGGGACCCGAGGCAATGAGCAGTTCTTC; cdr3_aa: CASSGTGTRGNEQFF
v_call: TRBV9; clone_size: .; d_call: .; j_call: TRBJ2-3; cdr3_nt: TGTGCCAGCAGCGTAGCTGTCAGGGGCTCAGTAGGTACGCAGTATTTT; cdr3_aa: CASSVAVRGSVGTQYF
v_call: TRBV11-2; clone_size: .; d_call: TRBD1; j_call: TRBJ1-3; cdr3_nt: TGTGCCAGCATCAGGGGGCGAGGGGGACAGCGCGGAAACACCATATATTTT; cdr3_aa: CASIRGRGGQRGNTIYF
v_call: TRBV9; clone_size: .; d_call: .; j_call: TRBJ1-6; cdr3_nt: TGTGCCAGCAGCGGGGGCGGGGGAGAATCACCCCTCCACTTT; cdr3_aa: CASSGGGGESPLHF
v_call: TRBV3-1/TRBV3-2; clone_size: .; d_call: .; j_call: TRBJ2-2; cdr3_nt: TGTGCCAGCAGCCAGAACGGGGGGCCAGATACCGGGGAGCTGTTTTTT; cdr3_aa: CASSQNGGPDTGELFF
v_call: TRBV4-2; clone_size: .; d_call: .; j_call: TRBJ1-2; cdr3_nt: TGTGCCAGCAGCCAAGAAGTCCAGGGGCAATACTATGGCTACACCTTC; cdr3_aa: CASSQEVQGQYYGYTF
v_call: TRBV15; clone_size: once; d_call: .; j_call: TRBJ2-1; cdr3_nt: TGTGCCACCAGCACCAGGACAGCGTACAATGAGCAGTTCTTC; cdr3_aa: CATSTRTAYNEQFF
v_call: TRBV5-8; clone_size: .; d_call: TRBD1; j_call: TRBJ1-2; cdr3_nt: TGTGCCAGCAGCCTCGGACAGGGGGCTAACTATGGCTACACCTTC; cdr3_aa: CASSLGQGANYGYTF